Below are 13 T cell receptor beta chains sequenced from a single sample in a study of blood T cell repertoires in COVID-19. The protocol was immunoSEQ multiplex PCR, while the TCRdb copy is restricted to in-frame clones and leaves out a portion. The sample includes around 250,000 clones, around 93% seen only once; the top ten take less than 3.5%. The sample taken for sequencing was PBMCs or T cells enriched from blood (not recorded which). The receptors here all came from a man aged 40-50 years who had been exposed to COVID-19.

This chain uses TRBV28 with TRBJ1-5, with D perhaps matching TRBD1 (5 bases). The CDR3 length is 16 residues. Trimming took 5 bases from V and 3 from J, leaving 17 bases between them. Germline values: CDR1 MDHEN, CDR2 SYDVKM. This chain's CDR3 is CASSSSGTDINQPQHF. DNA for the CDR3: TGTGCCAGCAGTAGTTCCGGGACTGACATCAATCAGCCCCAGCATTTT.

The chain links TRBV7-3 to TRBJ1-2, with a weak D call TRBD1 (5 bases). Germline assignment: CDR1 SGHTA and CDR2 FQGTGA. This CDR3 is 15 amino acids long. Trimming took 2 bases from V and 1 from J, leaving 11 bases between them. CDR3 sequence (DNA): TGTGCCAGCAGCTTATATGGGGGGAATAACTATGGCTACACCTTC. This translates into CASSLYGGNNYGYTF.

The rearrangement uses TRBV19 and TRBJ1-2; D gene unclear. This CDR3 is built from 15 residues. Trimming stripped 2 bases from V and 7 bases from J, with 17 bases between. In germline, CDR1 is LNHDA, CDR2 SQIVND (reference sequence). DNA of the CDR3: TGTGCCAGTAGTATATGGCAGGCAAAATTCGTTGGCTACACCTTC. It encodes CASSIWQAKFVGYTF.

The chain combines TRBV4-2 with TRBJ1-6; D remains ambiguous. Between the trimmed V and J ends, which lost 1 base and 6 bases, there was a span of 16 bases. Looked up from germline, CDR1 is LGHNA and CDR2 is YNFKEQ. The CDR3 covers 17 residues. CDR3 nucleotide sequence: TGTGCCAGCAGCCAAGTCGGTCTGCAGGCGGGTAATTCACCCCTCCACTTT. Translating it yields CASSQVGLQAGNSPLHF.

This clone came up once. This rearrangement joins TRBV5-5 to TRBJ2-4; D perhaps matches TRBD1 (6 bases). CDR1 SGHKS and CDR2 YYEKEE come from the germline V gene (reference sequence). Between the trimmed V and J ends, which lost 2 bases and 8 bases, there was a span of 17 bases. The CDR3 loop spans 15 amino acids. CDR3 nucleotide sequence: TGTGCCAGCAGCTTTCAAACCGGGACAAGGGACATTCAGTACTTC. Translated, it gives CASSFQTGTRDIQYF.

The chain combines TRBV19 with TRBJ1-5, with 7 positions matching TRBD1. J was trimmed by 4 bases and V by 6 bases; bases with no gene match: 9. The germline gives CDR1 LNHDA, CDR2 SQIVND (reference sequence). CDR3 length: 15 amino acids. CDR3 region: CASRRQGRSNQPQHF. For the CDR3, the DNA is TGTGCCAGTAGGCGACAGGGTAGGTCGAATCAGCCCCAGCATTTT.

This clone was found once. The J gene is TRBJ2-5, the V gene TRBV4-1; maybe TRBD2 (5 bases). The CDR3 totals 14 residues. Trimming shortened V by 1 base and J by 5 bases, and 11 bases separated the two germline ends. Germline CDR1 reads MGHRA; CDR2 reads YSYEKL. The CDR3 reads CASSQATNRETQYF. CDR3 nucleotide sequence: TGCGCCAGCAGCCAAGCGACTAATCGGGAGACCCAGTACTTC.

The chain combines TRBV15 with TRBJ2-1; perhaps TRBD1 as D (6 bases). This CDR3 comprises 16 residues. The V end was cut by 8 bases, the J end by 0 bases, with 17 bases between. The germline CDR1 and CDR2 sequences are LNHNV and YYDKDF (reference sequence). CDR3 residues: CATLRGGRSSYNEQFF. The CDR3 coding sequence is TGTGCCACCCTAAGAGGGGGACGAAGCTCCTACAATGAGCAGTTCTTC.

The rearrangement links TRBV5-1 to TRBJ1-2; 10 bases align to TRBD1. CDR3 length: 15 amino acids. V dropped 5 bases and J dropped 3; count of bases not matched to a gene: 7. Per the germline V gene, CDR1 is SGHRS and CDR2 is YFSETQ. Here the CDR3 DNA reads TGCGCCAGCAGACAAGGGACAGGGGTAGACTATGGCTACACCTTC. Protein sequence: CASRQGTGVDYGYTF.

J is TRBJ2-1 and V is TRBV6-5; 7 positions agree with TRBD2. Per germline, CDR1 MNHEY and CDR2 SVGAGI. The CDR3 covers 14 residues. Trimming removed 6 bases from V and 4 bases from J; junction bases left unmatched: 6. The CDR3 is CASSRGLTYNEQFF. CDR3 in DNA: TGTGCCAGCAGCCGGGGACTAACTTACAATGAGCAGTTCTTC.

CDR3 protein: CASSQWSDQETQYF. For the CDR3, the DNA is TGTGCCAGCAGCCAATGGTCGGACCAAGAGACCCAGTACTTC. The chain employs TRBV28 and TRBJ2-5; D remains unclear. Trimming took 6 bases from V and 0 from J, leaving 11 bases between them. This CDR3 is 14 amino acids long. The germline gives CDR1 MDHEN, CDR2 SYDVKM.

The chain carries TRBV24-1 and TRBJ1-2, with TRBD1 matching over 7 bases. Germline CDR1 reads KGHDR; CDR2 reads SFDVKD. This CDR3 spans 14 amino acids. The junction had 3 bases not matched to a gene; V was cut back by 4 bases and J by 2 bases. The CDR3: CATSEQGQNYGYTF. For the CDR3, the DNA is TGTGCCACCAGTGAACAGGGACAGAACTATGGCTACACCTTC.

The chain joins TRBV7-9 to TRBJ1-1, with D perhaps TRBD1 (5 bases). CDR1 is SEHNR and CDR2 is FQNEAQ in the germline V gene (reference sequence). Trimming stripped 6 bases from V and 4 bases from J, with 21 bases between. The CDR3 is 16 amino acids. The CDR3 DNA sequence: TGTGCCAGCAGACACCTTTTACCAACAGGTGGCACTGAAGCTTTCTTT. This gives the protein CASRHLLPTGGTEAFF.